Shown below are 14 T cell receptor beta chains from a single sample sequenced in a study of quantifying T cell responses using KT2 cells. Study-level information: RNA was reverse transcribed with TCR alpha and beta constant-region primers.

An oligo carrying a UMI was ligated to the cDNA 3' end. An equimolar mix of RC1.1 and RC1.2 primed the beta chain across TRBC1 and TRBC2. TCRdb redid the calling of the UMI-ligation and nested PCR reads with MiXCR, one entry per CDR3 protein. This sample has approximately 54,000 distinct CDR3 sequences; approximately 10% occur once, and the top ten carry around 9.3%. Specimen: PBMCs spiked with cells of the T cell clone KT2. These receptors were taken from a human donor.

J is TRBJ2-1 and V is TRBV6-1; a weak D match, TRBD1 (6 bases). Trimming stripped 9 bases from V and 4 bases from J, with 16 bases between. Germline CDR1 is MNHNS and CDR2 is SASEGT. The CDR3 covers 14 residues. The CDR3 nucleotides read TGTGCCAGTCGACAGGCCTTCCTATACAATGAGCAGTTCTTC. Amino acid sequence: CASRQAFLYNEQFF.

Concerning this clonotype itself: An end of the junction does not agree with germline; a read error may underlie this. The chain joins TRBV2 to TRBJ2-1; TRBD2 aligns across 7 bases. From germline, CDR1 is SNHLY and CDR2 FYNNEI. The CDR3 totals 11 residues. In nucleotides, the CDR3 is TGTGACAGCGGGACCCGCAATGAGCAGTTCTTC. Translation gives CDSGTRNEQFF.

This clonotype was found many times. The rearrangement uses TRBV7-6 and TRBJ1-4; 7 bases map to TRBD1. The CDR3 loop spans 14 amino acids. The germline V gene has CDR1 SGHVS and CDR2 FNYEAQ. V lost 5 bases and J lost 8; bases outside the gene matches: 8. The DNA of the CDR3 is TGTGCCAGCAGCCCGGCGTTAGGGGGCGAAAAACTGTTTTTT. Translation: CASSPALGGEKLFF.

The sample holds many counts of this clonotype. The chain employs TRBV7-2 and TRBJ2-3, with D perhaps matching TRBD1 (5 bases). This CDR3 has 15 amino acids. Germline-derived CDR1 and CDR2 are SGHTA and FQGNSA. V gave up 5 bases and J gave up 4 bases, with 16 bases separating them. CDR3 nucleotides: TGTGCCAGCAGCCTCAGGGTTGCAGGGCCAGATACGCAGTATTTT. Its protein is CASSLRVAGPDTQYF.

V usage is TRBV6-1 and J usage is TRBJ2-1; D is ambiguous. V shed 6 bases and J shed 1 base, with 16 bases lying between them. This CDR3 comprises 16 residues. Looked up from germline, CDR1 is MNHNS and CDR2 is SASEGT. In nucleotides, the CDR3 is TGTGCCAGCAGAGCCCGCACTGAGCTATCCTACAATGAGCAGTTCTTC. It encodes CASRARTELSYNEQFF.

The chain recombines TRBV5-1 with TRBJ1-1; D might be TRBD1 (5 bases). Germline CDR1 and CDR2: SGHRS and YFSETQ. Trimming took 3 bases from V and 0 from J, leaving 12 bases between them. The CDR3 length is 15 residues. CDR3 in amino acids: CASSSGRSLNTEAFF. As DNA, the CDR3 is TGCGCCAGCAGCTCGGGACGAAGTCTGAACACTGAAGCTTTCTTT.

V gene TRBV12-3 or TRBV12-4 combines with J gene TRBJ1-1, with unresolved D. There are 14 residues in the CDR3. Deletions cut 3 bases from V and 6 bases from J, with 14 bases between. CDR3 in amino acids: CASSFGVDSAEAFF. DNA of the CDR3: TGTGCCAGCAGTTTCGGGGTTGATTCGGCTGAAGCTTTCTTT.

This clonotype was observed a few times. This sequence joins TRBV7-2 and TRBJ2-3; unclear D gene. The CDR3 covers 15 residues. Germline V gene data show CDR1 as SGHTA and CDR2 as FQGNSA. Trimming removed 3 bases from V and 4 bases from J, with 14 bases in between. The CDR3 protein is CASSFGPAEADTQYF. The CDR3 nucleotides are TGTGCCAGCAGCTTTGGGCCAGCCGAGGCAGATACGCAGTATTTT.

In its sample, this clonotype was seen a few times. This chain links TRBV18 with TRBJ1-2; the D is unclear. Trimming took off 3 bases at V and 4 bases at J, with 12 bases between the two ends. Germline lookup yields CDR1 KGHSH and CDR2 LQKENI. The CDR3 is made up of 14 amino acids. The CDR3 loop is CASSPRRPSYGYTF. In nucleotides, the CDR3 is TGTGCCAGCTCACCGCGGCGGCCGTCCTATGGCTACACCTTC.

This clonotype came up many times. The chain is built from TRBV6-6 and TRBJ1-6; possibly TRBD1 for D (5 bases). The germline V and J ends were trimmed by 6 bases and 0 bases, with 15 bases remaining between them. The CDR3 covers 17 residues. Germline V gene sequence: CDR1 MNHNY, CDR2 SVGAGI (reference sequence). CDR3 sequence reads: CASRPGPRVSYNSPLHF. In nucleotides, the CDR3 is TGTGCCAGCAGACCGGGACCGAGAGTCTCCTATAATTCACCCCTCCACTTT.

V is TRBV7-9 and J is TRBJ2-1; D is perhaps TRBD1 (6 bases). Germline lookup yields CDR1 SEHNR and CDR2 FQNEAQ (reference sequence). This CDR3 is 16 amino acids long. V was trimmed by 7 bases and J by 5 bases, leaving 21 bases between them. CDR3 residues: CASTIPAAGGHNEQFF. As DNA, the CDR3 is TGTGCCAGCACCATCCCGGCCGCTGGGGGCCACAATGAGCAGTTCTTC. Based on the CDR3 plus reference TRBV7-9 and TRBJ2-1, the full variable domain is DTGVSQNPRHKITKRGQNVTFRCDPISEHNRLYWYRQTLGQGPEFLTYFQNEAQLEKSRLLSDRFSAERPKGSFSTLEIQRTEQGDSAMYLCASTIPAAGGHNEQFFGPGTRLTVL.

The rearrangement links TRBV6-1 to TRBJ2-5; a weak D match, TRBD2 (5 bases). V lost 4 bases and J lost 5, with 11 bases in between. CDR1 is MNHNS, CDR2 SASEGT, per germline. This CDR3 is built from 13 residues. This chain's CDR3 is CASSGGCGETQYF. The CDR3 DNA sequence: TGTGCCAGCAGTGGAGGTTGCGGGGAGACCCAGTACTTC.

The V call is TRBV5-1, the J call TRBJ2-7, with 13 bases fitting TRBD2. V was pared by 0 bases and J by 3 bases, with 6 bases of the junction left unmatched. The CDR3 has 17 amino acids. Looked up from germline, CDR1 is SGHRS and CDR2 is YFSETQ. The chain's CDR3 is CASSLAAGTSGVYEQYF. The CDR3 DNA follows: TGCGCCAGCAGCTTGGCCGCCGGGACTAGCGGGGTCTACGAGCAGTACTTC.

This clonotype was detected a few times. One junction end disagrees with the germline gene, perhaps due to a read error. V gene TRBV6-5 combines with J gene TRBJ2-7; D ambiguous. The CDR3 has 14 amino acids. Per the germline V gene, CDR1 is MNHEY and CDR2 is SVGAGI. The CDR3 here is CASRYSLAAYEQYF. CDR3 sequence (DNA): TGTGCCAGCAGATACTCCTTGGCCGCCTACGAGCAGTACTTC.